A selection of T cell receptor beta chains follows, all from one sample in a study of T cells after yellow fever vaccination. TCRdb ran MiXCR on the 5' RACE reads and lists one entry per CDR3 protein. The table has 400,000 to 650,000 distinct CDR3 sequences, 20% to 25% seen once; the top ten hold around 16%. The sample here was PBMCs, taken roughly 23 days after the first yellow fever vaccination. These receptors all come from a man aged 18 to 29 who received the YFV17D yellow fever vaccine. Both conserved end residues are part of each CDR3. D genes are given only for firm matches. The size of a clone is reported for some rows only, either as once, few or many, or as a class for expanded clones.

abundance: few
v_gene: TRBV5-1
d_gene: .
j_gene: TRBJ2-2
CDR3nt: TGCGCCAGCAGTCTTAGCCTGGGGGACACCGGGGAGCTGTTTTTT
CDR3aa: CASSLSLGDTGELFF

abundance: few
v_gene: TRBV14
d_gene: TRBD1
j_gene: TRBJ2-4
CDR3nt: TGTGCCAGCAGCCGACAGGGTGCCAAAAACATTCAGTACTTC
CDR3aa: CASSRQGAKNIQYF

abundance: .
v_gene: TRBV10-3
d_gene: TRBD1
j_gene: TRBJ2-2
CDR3nt: TGTGCCATCAGTGTACAACCGGGACAGGGCTGGAAAACCGGGGAGCTGTTTTTT
CDR3aa: CAISVQPGQGWKTGELFF

abundance: few
v_gene: TRBV12-3/TRBV12-4
d_gene: .
j_gene: TRBJ2-7
CDR3nt: TGTGCCAGCAGTTTGGGTGCAGCCTACGAGCAGTACTTC
CDR3aa: CASSLGAAYEQYF

abundance: .
v_gene: TRBV18
d_gene: .
j_gene: TRBJ2-1
CDR3nt: TGTGCCAGCTCACCACCCTATCAGAGCTCCTACAATGAGCAGTTCTTC
CDR3aa: CASSPPYQSSYNEQFF

abundance: once
v_gene: TRBV9
d_gene: .
j_gene: TRBJ1-5
CDR3nt: TGTGCCAGCAGCGTGAGCCCAAATCAGCCCCAGCATTTT
CDR3aa: CASSVSPNQPQHF

abundance: few
v_gene: TRBV20-1
d_gene: TRBD2
j_gene: TRBJ2-3
CDR3nt: TGCAGTGCCCCCCCCGGGGGGGGGGCCGCAGATACGCAGTATTTT
CDR3aa: CSAPPGGGAADTQYF

abundance: .
v_gene: TRBV4-3
d_gene: .
j_gene: TRBJ2-1
CDR3nt: TGCGCCAGCAGCCAAAACTATGAGCAGTTCTTC
CDR3aa: CASSQNYEQFF

abundance: many
v_gene: TRBV5-1
d_gene: TRBD2
j_gene: TRBJ2-1
CDR3nt: TGCGCCAGCAGGCCGGGGGGGGGAAGCTCCTACAATGAGCAGTTCTTC
CDR3aa: CASRPGGGSSYNEQFF

abundance: .
v_gene: TRBV11-2
d_gene: TRBD1
j_gene: TRBJ2-1
CDR3nt: TGTGCCAGCAGCCCGTTCACCGGGACAGTTACAAGTGAGCAGTTCTTC
CDR3aa: CASSPFTGTVTSEQFF

abundance: few
v_gene: TRBV20-1
d_gene: .
j_gene: TRBJ1-1
CDR3nt: TGCAGTGCTAGAGATCCAGGAATAGGAGACACTGAAGCTTTCTTT
CDR3aa: CSARDPGIGDTEAFF

abundance: many
v_gene: TRBV3-1
d_gene: .
j_gene: TRBJ1-1
CDR3nt: TGTGCCAGCAGCCATCCAGGGGCGATGAACACTGAAGCTTTCTTT
CDR3aa: CASSHPGAMNTEAFF

abundance: .
v_gene: TRBV7-2
d_gene: .
j_gene: TRBJ2-7
CDR3nt: TGTGCCAGCAGCCCCCAGAGGGGGTCAAACTACGAGCAGTACTTC
CDR3aa: CASSPQRGSNYEQYF

abundance: many
v_gene: TRBV7-2
d_gene: .
j_gene: TRBJ2-5
CDR3nt: TGTGCCAGCAGCTTTTATCAGGGGGAGACCCAGTACTTC
CDR3aa: CASSFYQGETQYF

abundance: .
v_gene: TRBV5-1
d_gene: .
j_gene: TRBJ2-1
CDR3nt: TGCGCCAGCAGCCCTTTGGGGGCCTATGAGCAGTTCTTC
CDR3aa: CASSPLGAYEQFF

abundance: .
v_gene: TRBV12-3/TRBV12-4
d_gene: TRBD2
j_gene: TRBJ2-1
CDR3nt: TGTGCCAGCAGTGCTCGTGGGAGGGGTATCAAGCAGTTCTTC
CDR3aa: CASSARGRGIKQFF

abundance: .
v_gene: TRBV7-8
d_gene: .
j_gene: TRBJ1-6
CDR3nt: TGTGCCAGCAGCCTTTATACGGGCCAGCCCCGGGGGACACCCCTCCACTTT
CDR3aa: CASSLYTGQPRGTPLHF

abundance: few
v_gene: TRBV7-8
d_gene: .
j_gene: TRBJ2-2
CDR3nt: TGTGCCAGCAGCTTACGGGCCCCTCGGCCTGGGGAGCTGTTTTTT
CDR3aa: CASSLRAPRPGELFF

abundance: .
v_gene: TRBV5-6
d_gene: TRBD1
j_gene: TRBJ2-1
CDR3nt: TGTGCCAGCAGCCCCTCCGGGACAGCCTACAATGAGCAGTTCTTC
CDR3aa: CASSPSGTAYNEQFF

abundance: .
v_gene: TRBV20-1
d_gene: TRBD2
j_gene: TRBJ2-1
CDR3nt: TGCAGTGCTAGACGCGGGGGGGGTCTGGGTGAGCAGTTCTTC
CDR3aa: CSARRGGGLGEQFF

abundance: .
v_gene: TRBV7-9
d_gene: TRBD1
j_gene: TRBJ1-1
CDR3nt: TGTGCCGGAGACAGGGTGGGACGGACTGAAGCTTTCTTT
CDR3aa: CAGDRVGRTEAFF

abundance: .
v_gene: TRBV7-9
d_gene: .
j_gene: TRBJ1-1
CDR3nt: TGTGCCAGCAGATCAGGGGAAGGCGAGGTATGGCATGTCACAGCTTTCTTT
CDR3aa: CASRSGEGEVWHVTAFF

abundance: few
v_gene: TRBV28
d_gene: .
j_gene: TRBJ2-5
CDR3nt: TGTGCCAGCAGTTTACCCAGGGGGGTGACCCAGTACTTC
CDR3aa: CASSLPRGVTQYF

abundance: few
v_gene: TRBV7-3
d_gene: TRBD1
j_gene: TRBJ2-1
CDR3nt: TGTGCCAGCAGCTCTCTTCAAGGGACAGCTTCATACAATGAGCAGTTCTTC
CDR3aa: CASSSLQGTASYNEQFF

abundance: few
v_gene: TRBV4-3
d_gene: .
j_gene: TRBJ2-2
CDR3nt: TGCGCCAGCAGCCAAGGTGGTGCAGGGCTAAACACCGGGGAGCTGTTTTTT
CDR3aa: CASSQGGAGLNTGELFF

abundance: few
v_gene: TRBV20-1
d_gene: .
j_gene: TRBJ1-2
CDR3nt: TGCAGTGCCGACAGGCGGGATTATGGCTACACCTTC
CDR3aa: CSADRRDYGYTF

abundance: many
v_gene: TRBV7-2
d_gene: .
j_gene: TRBJ2-1
CDR3nt: TGTGCCAGCAGCCGCGGGGGCGGGAAATACAATGAGCAGTTCTTC
CDR3aa: CASSRGGGKYNEQFF

abundance: many
v_gene: TRBV4-3
d_gene: .
j_gene: TRBJ1-1
CDR3nt: TGCGCCAGCAGCTCTCTGGGGGGCACCACTGAAGCTTTCTTT
CDR3aa: CASSSLGGTTEAFF

abundance: .
v_gene: TRBV11-1
d_gene: .
j_gene: TRBJ2-3
CDR3nt: TGTGCCAGCAGCTTCTCGGTCCTCAATACGCAGTATTTT
CDR3aa: CASSFSVLNTQYF

abundance: .
v_gene: TRBV24-1
d_gene: TRBD1
j_gene: TRBJ2-5
CDR3nt: TGTGCCACCAGTGATAGCCCGGGACAGGGGGGAGAGACCCAGTACTTC
CDR3aa: CATSDSPGQGGETQYF

abundance: once
v_gene: TRBV3-1
d_gene: TRBD2
j_gene: TRBJ2-3
CDR3nt: TGTGCCACCAGCCAAGATCGGTCTAGCGGGTTCACAGATACGCAGTATTTT
CDR3aa: CATSQDRSSGFTDTQYF

abundance: few
v_gene: TRBV6-5
d_gene: .
j_gene: TRBJ1-4
CDR3nt: TGTGCCAGCAGTTACAGCGGGGGGCAAAACGGAAAACTGTTTTTT
CDR3aa: CASSYSGGQNGKLFF

abundance: .
v_gene: TRBV7-9
d_gene: TRBD1
j_gene: TRBJ2-5
CDR3nt: TGTGCCAGCAGCTTAAGGGACAGGGGGTTGGAAGAGACCCAGTACTTC
CDR3aa: CASSLRDRGLEETQYF

abundance: few
v_gene: TRBV7-6
d_gene: .
j_gene: TRBJ1-1
CDR3nt: TGTGCCAGCAGCCCCCGTAGTACGAAGAACACTGAAGCTTTCTTT
CDR3aa: CASSPRSTKNTEAFF

abundance: .
v_gene: TRBV5-1
d_gene: TRBD2
j_gene: TRBJ2-1
CDR3nt: TGCGCCAGCAGCTTGGAGGGGAGGGGACCCGATGAGCAGTTCTTC
CDR3aa: CASSLEGRGPDEQFF

abundance: many
v_gene: TRBV5-1
d_gene: .
j_gene: TRBJ1-6
CDR3nt: TGCGCCAGCAGCCTAGACAGAGCCGCTATAGAGGGGTCACCCCTCCACTTT
CDR3aa: CASSLDRAAIEGSPLHF

abundance: once
v_gene: TRBV15
d_gene: TRBD1
j_gene: TRBJ2-7
CDR3nt: TGTGCCACCAGCAGCCCCGGACAGGGTTTCTACGAGCAGTACTTC
CDR3aa: CATSSPGQGFYEQYF

abundance: few
v_gene: TRBV7-8
d_gene: .
j_gene: TRBJ1-2
CDR3nt: TGTGCCAGCAGCTTAAGGGGACCGACCTATGGCTACACCTTC
CDR3aa: CASSLRGPTYGYTF

abundance: few
v_gene: TRBV7-3
d_gene: TRBD2
j_gene: TRBJ2-3
CDR3nt: TGTGCCAGCAGCACGGGACTAGCACCTGTTGGAGATACGCAGTATTTT
CDR3aa: CASSTGLAPVGDTQYF

abundance: many
v_gene: TRBV20-1
d_gene: .
j_gene: TRBJ2-5
CDR3nt: TGCAGTGCTAGAGACAGGGTCCAAGAGACCCAGTACTTC
CDR3aa: CSARDRVQETQYF